This T cell receptor beta chain was sequenced during a study of shared clonotypes between healthy human individuals. Study-level findings and limits: Sample collection involved blood only; tissue repertoires are likely different. Few donors limited the genetic and exposure-history diversity represented.

Original methodology: ImmunoSEQ gave junction-only sequences without quality scores, so filtering differed. Profiling relied on immunoSEQ multiplex PCR, and the TCRdb table lists in-frame clones only, not all of them. V and J calls and clone size are given by that table; D and trimming were obtained from the DNA. The table has more than 1 million clones, about four fifths seen once; the top ten hold around 0.47%. Germline V gene lookup returns CDR1 WNHNN and CDR2 SYGVQD (reference sequence). Trimming shortened V by 3 bases and J by 2 bases, and 4 bases separated the two germline ends. The CDR3 covers 13 residues. About this clone: Its specificity is not known.

This TCR was sampled from a man aged 18 to 35 in good health. Some clones in this sample may be carry-over from other donors' samples. V and J are TRBV10-1 and TRBJ2-2; no clear D. Specimen: memory CD4+ T cells from PBMCs. Specified subset: CD45RA-negative fraction. The DNA for the CDR3 is TGCGCCAGCAGTGACGATAACACCGGGGAGCTGTTTTTT. Protein product: CASSDDNTGELFF.